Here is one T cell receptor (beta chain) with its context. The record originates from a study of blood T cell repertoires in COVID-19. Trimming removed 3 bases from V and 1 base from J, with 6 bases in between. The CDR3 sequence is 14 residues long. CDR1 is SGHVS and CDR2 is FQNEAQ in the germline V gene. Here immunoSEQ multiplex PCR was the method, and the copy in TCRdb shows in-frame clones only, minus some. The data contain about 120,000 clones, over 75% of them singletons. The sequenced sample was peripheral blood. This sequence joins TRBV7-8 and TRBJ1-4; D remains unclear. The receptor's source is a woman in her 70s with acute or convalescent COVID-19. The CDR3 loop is CASSFGQTNEKLFF. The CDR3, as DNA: TGTGCCAGCAGCTTTGGCCAAACTAATGAAAAACTGTTTTTT.